This T cell receptor (beta chain) was observed in a study of cytomegalovirus exposure and HLA in healthy donors. Study at large: Among the approximately 370 donors who were genotyped, approximately 83% fell in the genetic ancestry cluster that is associated with self-reported Caucasian donors.

Vbeta (60) and Jbeta (13) primers were used in the PCR. The assay was immunoSEQ multiplex PCR, and TCRdb's table has in-frame clones only and misses some. The table has 120,000 or so clones, around 82% seen once. Study outcomes and limitations: The availability of immune exposure information extended only to CMV serostatus. For presence/absence analyses, sequencing depth was assumed to be roughly uniform across donors.

CDR1 is GTSNPN and CDR2 is SVGIG in the germline V gene (reference sequence). This CDR3 region has 17 residues. Trimming pared 3 bases from V and 5 bases from J, leaving 23 bases between. Notes on this clone: Its antigen is unidentified.

Source material: PBMCs. The chain is built from TRBV30 and TRBJ2-1, with D possibly TRBD1 on 6 matching bases. The source of this sequence is a female donor in good health and CMV-seronegative. In nucleotides, the CDR3 is TGTGCCTGGAGCTTCATAAACAGGGTTCGCTACGACAATGAGCAGTTCTTC. Its translation: CAWSFINRVRYDNEQFF.